The table lists the clone carrying this T cell receptor beta chain with a count of one. The data were taken from a study of blood T cell repertoires in COVID-19. Method: immunoSEQ multiplex PCR; TCRdb's copy keeps in-frame clones and lacks some. Of under 300,000 clones listed, roughly 90% are singletons. The source of this sequence is a woman between 25 and 40 years old with acute COVID-19. Sequences were obtained from PBMCs or T cells enriched from blood (not recorded which).

CDR3 residues: CASSLTQGLAGGNEQFF. CDR3 sequence (DNA): TGTGCCAGCAGTTTAACGCAGGGACTAGCGGGAGGTAATGAGCAGTTCTTC. The chain couples TRBV28 to TRBJ2-1, with 15 bases fitting TRBD2. The CDR3 has 17 amino acids. The germline CDR1 and CDR2 sequences are MDHEN and SYDVKM. V lost 2 bases and J lost 7; bases outside the gene matches: 6.